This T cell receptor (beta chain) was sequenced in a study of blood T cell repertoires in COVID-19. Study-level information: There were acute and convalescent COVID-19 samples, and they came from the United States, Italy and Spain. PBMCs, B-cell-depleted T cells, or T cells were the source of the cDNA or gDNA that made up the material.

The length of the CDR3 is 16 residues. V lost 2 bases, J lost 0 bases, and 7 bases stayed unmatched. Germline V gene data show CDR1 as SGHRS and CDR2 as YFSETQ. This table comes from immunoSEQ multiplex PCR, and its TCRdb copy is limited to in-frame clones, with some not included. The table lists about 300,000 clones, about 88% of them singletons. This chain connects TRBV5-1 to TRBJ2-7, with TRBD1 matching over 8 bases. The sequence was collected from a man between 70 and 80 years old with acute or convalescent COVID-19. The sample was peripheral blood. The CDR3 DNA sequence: TGCGCCAGCAGCTTTGGGACAGGCCGAAACTCCTACGAGCAGTACTTC. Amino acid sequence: CASSFGTGRNSYEQYF.